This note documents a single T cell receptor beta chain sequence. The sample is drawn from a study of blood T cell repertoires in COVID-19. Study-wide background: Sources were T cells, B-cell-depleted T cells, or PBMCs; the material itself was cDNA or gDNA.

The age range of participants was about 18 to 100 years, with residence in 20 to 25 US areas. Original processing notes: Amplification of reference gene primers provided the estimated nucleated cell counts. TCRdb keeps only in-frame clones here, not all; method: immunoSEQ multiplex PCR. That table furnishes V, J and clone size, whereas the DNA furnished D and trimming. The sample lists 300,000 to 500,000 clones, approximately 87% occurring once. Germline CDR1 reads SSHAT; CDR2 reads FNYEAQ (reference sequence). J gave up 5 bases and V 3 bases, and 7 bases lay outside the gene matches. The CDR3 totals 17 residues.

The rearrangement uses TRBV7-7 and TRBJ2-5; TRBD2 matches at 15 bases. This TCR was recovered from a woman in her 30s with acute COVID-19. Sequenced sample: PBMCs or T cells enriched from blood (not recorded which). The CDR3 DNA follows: TGTGCCAGCAGCTTCGGGACTAGCGGGGGGAATCTGGAGACCCAGTACTTC. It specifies CASSFGTSGGNLETQYF.